This TCR beta chain derives from a study of cytomegalovirus exposure and HLA in healthy donors. Regarding the study as a whole: Sequencing probably produced one cluster of sequence variants that were highly shared. Specificity for CMV antigens was confirmed in vitro for three of the CMV-associated chains.

The CDR3 sequence is 18 residues long. The J segment lost 0 bases and the V segment lost 6 bases, leaving 9 bases of the junction unmatched. Germline V gene data show CDR1 as LNHDA and CDR2 as SQIVND (reference sequence). Regarding this clone: The antigen is undetermined.

A multiplex PCR was run with 60 Vbeta primers and 13 Jbeta primers. TCRdb's copy holds only in-frame clones and misses some; the assay was immunoSEQ multiplex PCR. The repertoire holds 200,000 to 300,000 clones, with over 80% as singletons. The source of this sequence is a woman between 40 and 50 years old in good health and CMV-seropositive. The source material was PBMCs. J is TRBJ2-2 and V is TRBV19; TRBD2 matches 11 bases. In DNA form, the CDR3 reads TGTGCCAGTAGCCCCGGGACTAGCGGCCCCCCGAACACCGGGGAGCTGTTTTTT. It codes for CASSPGTSGPPNTGELFF.